This T cell receptor (beta chain) is drawn from a study of regulatory dendritic cells for organ transplantation (dated by TCRdb to between 2016 and 2019). Some background on the complete study: Sorted naive and memory CD4+ and CD8+ T cells had their TCRbeta repertoires sequenced both before and after allostimulation with either regulatory or mature dendritic cells. What the study reported, not specific to this receptor: Repertoires were highly diverse in naive CD4+ and CD8+ T cells, less diverse in memory cells, and most oligoclonal in memory CD8+ cells. Allostimulation expanded memory CD8+ clones in both subjects, but regulatory dendritic cells appeared to induce more limited expansion than mature dendritic cells. Among the resting subsets, the most alloreactive TCR clonotypes were found in memory CD8+ T cells. Only a couple of subjects were sequenced, and the authors noted considerable between-individual heterogeneity in the alloreactive memory CD8+ T cell pool.

Concerning this clone: The target of this receptor is not known. It has no much larger one-base neighbor in the sample; base qualities were not kept.

CDR1 and CDR2 are read off the germline V gene as KGHSH and LQKENI. The CDR3 measures 14 amino acids from cysteine to phenylalanine. Of all the DNA, just the CDR3 is kept, 42 bases in frame from base 1. V and J are truncated by 3 bases and 3 bases respectively, leaving an intervening sequence of 11 bases. A multiplexed two-step PCR with Vbeta-specific forward primers and Jbeta-specific reverse primers was used to amplify the TCRbeta CDR3 regions. TCRbeta libraries were sequenced on an Illumina instrument through the immunoSEQ service. Processing in the source paper ran as follows. IMGT annotation was used to assign V, D and J genes, and synthetic CDR3 analogues were used to correct the counts for multiplex PCR bias. The immunoSEQ Analyzer calculated repertoire clonality as one minus the normalized Shannon entropy. Whether a clone counted as expanded was decided by Fisher's exact test with Benjamini-Hochberg false discovery rate control and a two-tailed cutoff of P<0.01. In TCRdb, the immuneACCESS table is reduced to in-frame sequences with V and J assigned. These tables do not hold every clone; where another copy was compared, an unresolved V gene accounts for under half, and the others remain unexplained. V, J and clone size were drawn from that table, and D and trimming were deduced from the DNA. For this sample the table gives around 20,000 clones, of which 74% were detected only once. Jointly, the top ten make up about 0.84% of the sample.

FACS was used to sort CD4+ or CD8+ cells into naive T cells, defined as CD45RA+, and memory T cells, defined as CD45RO+. T cells for TCR sequencing came from two healthy control subjects. Unstimulated sorted T cell subsets were used as baseline controls for the mixed lymphocyte reactions. The Qiagen DNeasy Blood & Tissue Kit was used for extraction of genomic DNA. Sequenced material: memory CD4+ T cells from blood. The sample's cell subset or site label, decoded: CD45RO+ memory T cells. The chain employs TRBV18 and TRBJ1-2; a tentative D match to TRBD1 spans 5 bases. This clonotype originated in a human donor in good health. Here is the DNA: TGTGCCAGCTCACCGGAGGGGCGCGACTATGGCTACACCTTC. Its amino acids are CASSPEGRDYGYTF.